What follows are 25 T cell receptor beta chains derived from one specimen sequenced in a study of shared clonotypes between healthy human individuals. Sequencing was performed with immunoSEQ multiplex PCR; in TCRdb, only in-frame clones are kept and a portion is missing. Of roughly 2.5 million clones in the sample, 85% to 95% are singletons; the top ten hold under 0.15%. The sample was naive CD4+ T cells sorted from blood. Specified subset: CD45RA+ positively selected. These receptors came from a young man in good health.

The chain is built from TRBV5-1 and TRBJ2-7; TRBD1 matches 8 bases. V shed 4 bases, J shed 5 bases, and the junction held 8 bases outside the gene matches. The CDR3 runs 14 residues. Looked up from germline, CDR1 is SGHRS and CDR2 is YFSETQ. The chain's CDR3 is CASSMGQANNEQYF. CDR3 nucleotide sequence: TGCGCCAGCAGCATGGGACAGGCAAACAACGAGCAGTACTTC.

About this clone: The sample holds other DNA sequences that translate to the same CDR3. The genes are TRBV5-1 and TRBJ2-3; a possible D gene is TRBD2 (5 bases). V was pared by 0 bases and J by 1 base, with 9 bases between. CDR1 is SGHRS and CDR2 is YFSETQ in the germline V gene. This CDR3 comprises 15 residues. The CDR3 DNA is TGCGCCAGCAGCTTGGGGCTAGCAGGCACAGATACGCAGTATTTT. Its translation: CASSLGLAGTDTQYF.

V usage is TRBV7-3 and J usage is TRBJ2-2, with a tentative D call TRBD1 (6 bases). This CDR3 comprises 14 residues. Trimming cost V 3 bases and J 4 bases, with 9 bases left between them. Germline-derived CDR1 and CDR2 are SGHTA and FQGTGA. The CDR3 DNA follows: TGTGCCAGCAGCTTTGGACAGAGCACCGGGGAGCTGTTTTTT. It translates to CASSFGQSTGELFF.

The chain employs TRBV19 and TRBJ1-1; no definite D call. Germline lookup yields CDR1 LNHDA and CDR2 SQIVND (reference sequence). CDR3 size: 15 residues. Between the trimmed V and J ends, which lost 0 bases and 1 base, there was a span of 9 bases. CDR3 region: CASSIEFRGNTEAFF. CDR3 coding DNA: TGTGCCAGTAGTATAGAGTTTCGGGGGAACACTGAAGCTTTCTTT.

Comments on this clone: A junction end diverges from the germline sequence, so it may reflect a read error. The same CDR3 arises from other DNA sequences in this sample as well. This chain connects TRBV7-2 to TRBJ2-6; D ambiguous. The CDR3 contains 16 residues. Germline V gene sequence: CDR1 SGHTA, CDR2 FQGNSA. CDR3 protein: CASSPQRSSGANVLTF. The DNA of the CDR3 is TGCGCCAGCAGCCCCCAAAGGAGCTCTGGGGCCAACGTCCTGACTTTC.

The rearrangement uses TRBV4-1 and TRBJ2-1; 8 bases match TRBD1. With V trimmed by 6 bases and J by 6 bases, 4 bases remained unmatched. Germline-derived CDR1 and CDR2 are MGHRA and YSYEKL. The CDR3 contains 13 residues. The CDR3 bases are TGCGCCAGCAGAACTACAGGGGGCAATGAGCAGTTCTTC. Translation gives CASRTTGGNEQFF.

The chain links TRBV7-6 to TRBJ2-7; TRBD1 aligns across 8 bases. Germline V gene sequence: CDR1 SGHVS, CDR2 FNYEAQ. V was pared by 0 bases and J by 6 bases, with 4 bases of the junction left unmatched. The CDR3 spans 14 residues. The CDR3 loop is CASSLAWDRSEQYF. The CDR3 DNA reads as TGTGCCAGCAGCTTAGCATGGGACAGGAGCGAGCAGTACTTC.

As for this clone: This sample includes further DNA sequences coding for the same CDR3. The chain uses TRBV2 and TRBJ1-1; D remains ambiguous. Germline assignment: CDR1 SNHLY and CDR2 FYNNEI. The length of the CDR3 is 12 residues. V lost 3 bases and J 5 bases, leaving 7 bases between the germline ends. CDR3 nucleotides: TGTGCCAGCAGTGAGCTTGGAACTGAAGCTTTCTTT. This gives the protein CASSELGTEAFF.

The sample holds one count of this clone. J is TRBJ2-7 and V is TRBV28, with D hard to call. Per germline, CDR1 MDHEN and CDR2 SYDVKM. CDR3 size: 14 residues. The CDR3 is CATRNPNNIYEQYF. CDR3 sequence (DNA): TGTGCGACCAGGAACCCCAATAATATCTACGAGCAGTACTTC.

Comment on this clone: The same CDR3 can be traced to other DNA sequences in this sample. The V and J genes are TRBV7-9 and TRBJ2-2; 10 positions match TRBD2. The CDR3 is made up of 15 amino acids. J lost 6 bases, V lost 0 bases, and 1 base had no gene match. CDR1 is SEHNR, CDR2 FQNEAQ, per germline (reference sequence). The CDR3 DNA is TGTGCCAGCAGCTTAGCCGGACTAGCGGCCGGGGAGCTGTTTTTT. As protein: CASSLAGLAAGELFF.

Comments on this clone: Additional DNA sequences in this sample encode the identical CDR3. The V gene is TRBV7-2, the J gene TRBJ2-2; tentatively, D is TRBD2 (5 bases). V gave up 2 bases and J gave up 6 bases, with 7 bases separating them. This CDR3 contains 13 residues. The V gene's germline CDR1 is SGHTA and CDR2 FQGNSA. In nucleotides, the CDR3 is TGTGCCAGCAGCTTATCGAGGGCCGGGGAGCTGTTTTTT. It specifies CASSLSRAGELFF. Variable domain in full (rest from reference TRBV7-2 and TRBJ2-2): GAGVSQSPSNKVTEKGKDVELRCDPISGHTALYWYRQSLGQGLEFLIYFQGNSAPDKSGLPSDRFSAERTGGSVSTLTIQRTQQEDSAVYLCASSLSRAGELFFGEGSRLTVL.

This chain uses TRBV11-2 with TRBJ2-3; TRBD2 matches at 15 bases. V trimming: 0 bases; J trimming: 1 base; junction bases outside the gene matches: 8. The CDR3 contains 20 residues. The germline V gene encodes CDR1 SGHAT and CDR2 FQNNGV. In DNA, the CDR3 is TGTGCCAGCAGCTTAGAAGCCGGGACTAGCGGGAGGCGAGGCACAGATACGCAGTATTTT. This gives the protein CASSLEAGTSGRRGTDTQYF.

Of note for this clone: The same CDR3 is also encoded by other DNA sequences in this sample. This sequence joins TRBV5-1 and TRBJ2-1; D gene uncertain. Trimming shortened V by 3 bases and J by 1 base, and 11 bases separated the two germline ends. The V gene's germline CDR1 is SGHRS and CDR2 YFSETQ. The CDR3 extends over 15 amino acids. CDR3 coding DNA: TGCGCCAGCAGCTCCACCGGATCGTCCTACAATGAGCAGTTCTTC. Translated, it gives CASSSTGSSYNEQFF.

This clone was seen more than once but under ten times. This chain joins TRBV30 and TRBJ1-2, with TRBD1 identical over 7 bases. The V and J ends lost 6 bases and 8 bases, in that order; junction bases with no gene match: 18. The CDR3 totals 15 residues. Looked up from germline, CDR1 is GTSNPN and CDR2 is SVGIG (reference sequence). In DNA form, the CDR3 reads TGTGCCTGTCCCCGGGCAGGGCAGGGGGGTCAGGGCTACACCTTC. It specifies CACPRAGQGGQGYTF.

CDR3 DNA: TGTGCCAGTAGTTCCCGGACTAGACAAGATACGCAGTATTTT. Its protein is CASSSRTRQDTQYF. The rearrangement uses TRBV19 and TRBJ2-3; 7 bases line up with TRBD2. There are 14 residues in the CDR3. From germline, CDR1 is LNHDA and CDR2 SQIVND (reference sequence). Trimming cost V 5 bases and J 5 bases; bases outside gene matches: 7. The full variable domain, with the rest looked up from reference TRBV19 and TRBJ2-3, is DGGITQSPKYLFRKEGQNVTLSCEQNLNHDAMYWYRQDPGQGLRLIYYSQIVNDFQKGDIAEGYSVSREKKESFPLTVTSAQKNPTAFYLCASSSRTRQDTQYFGPGTRLTVL.

The CDR3 DNA follows: TGCAGCGTTGAAGATCCCCGAAGCTCTGGGGCCAACGTCCTGACTTTC. Amino acid sequence: CSVEDPRSSGANVLTF. The gene calls are TRBV29-1 and TRBJ2-6; no clear D gene. V lost 0 bases to trimming and J lost 0 bases, with 9 bases between them. Germline loops: CDR1 SQVTM, CDR2 ANQGSEA. This CDR3 comprises 16 residues.

The rearrangement links TRBV6-5 to TRBJ2-1; 7 nucleotides line up with TRBD1. The CDR3 runs to 15 residues. The ends lost 0 bases at V and 8 bases at J; junction bases unmatched: 7. Germline CDR1 reads MNHEY; CDR2 reads SVGAGI. In DNA form, the CDR3 reads TGTGCCAGCAGTTACTCGACCAGGGGGTTGGATGAGCAGTTCTTC. This sequence encodes CASSYSTRGLDEQFF.

With respect to this clone: The sample has other DNA sequences that encode this CDR3 too. The V and J genes are TRBV6-5 and TRBJ2-1; D is uncertain. The CDR3 consists of 12 residues. CDR1 and CDR2 (germline): MNHEY, SVGAGI. Trimming took 2 bases from V and 7 from J, leaving 6 bases between them. CDR3 coding DNA: TGTGCCAGCAGTTACGTGGGAAATGAGCAGTTCTTC. Protein: CASSYVGNEQFF.

The chain carries TRBV6-5 and TRBJ2-3, with TRBD2 matching over 7 bases. This CDR3 comprises 13 residues. Germline values: CDR1 MNHEY, CDR2 SVGAGI. V shed 5 bases, J shed 4 bases, and the junction held 3 bases outside the gene matches. The chain's CDR3 is CASSQTSADTQYF. CDR3 in DNA: TGTGCCAGCAGTCAAACTAGCGCAGATACGCAGTATTTT.

Regarding this clone: The sample holds other DNA sequences that translate to the same CDR3. V usage is TRBV5-1 and J usage is TRBJ2-1; no clear D. The ends were cut back, 5 bases at V and 7 bases at J, with 13 bases in the middle. This CDR3 region has 13 residues. Germline values: CDR1 SGHRS, CDR2 YFSETQ. For the CDR3, the DNA is TGCGCCAGCAGTCTCGGGTCTGGGAATGAGCAGTTCTTC. Translation: CASSLGSGNEQFF.

This clone came up a few times. This sample includes further DNA sequences coding for the same CDR3. This sequence joins TRBV2 and TRBJ2-5; D not certain. The length of the CDR3 is 11 residues. With 5 bases removed from V and 2 bases from J, the gap between germline ends came to 3 bases. Germline assignment: CDR1 SNHLY and CDR2 FYNNEI. CDR3 loop: CASSPQETQYF. CDR3 DNA: TGTGCCAGCAGTCCTCAAGAGACCCAGTACTTC.

CDR3 sequence: CASSHRAGESSYEQYF. CDR3 DNA: TGCGCCAGCAGCCATCGAGCGGGAGAATCCTCCTACGAGCAGTACTTC. The chain recombines TRBV4-3 with TRBJ2-7, with 8 bases aligning to TRBD2. This CDR3 spans 16 amino acids. Unmatched junction bases numbered 7, after V lost 3 bases and J lost 0 bases. CDR1 and CDR2 (germline): LGHNA, YSLEER.

V gene TRBV16 combines with J gene TRBJ1-2; D unclear. Germline assignment: CDR1 KGHSY and CDR2 FQNENV. V dropped 2 bases and J dropped 3 bases, with 7 bases sitting between them. This CDR3 comprises 13 residues. CDR3 sequence reads: CASSQPEHYGYTF. CDR3 coding DNA: TGTGCCAGCAGCCAACCAGAACACTATGGCTACACCTTC.

The CDR3 sequence is CASMPEAATNEKLFF. The DNA for the CDR3 is TGTGCCAGTATGCCGGAGGCTGCAACTAATGAAAAACTGTTTTTT. The chain employs TRBV19 and TRBJ1-4; no firm D call. The CDR3 runs 15 residues. The germline gives CDR1 LNHDA, CDR2 SQIVND (reference sequence). The ends were cut back, 7 bases at V and 0 bases at J, with 12 bases in the middle.

The chain recombines TRBV5-6 with TRBJ2-2; TRBD1 might be the D (6 bases). Germline V lookup: CDR1 SGHDT, CDR2 YYEEEE. The CDR3 runs to 15 residues. Trimming took off 1 base at V and 2 bases at J, with 9 bases between the two ends. The CDR3: CASSLQGQNTGELFF. The CDR3 region has the DNA TGTGCCAGCAGCTTGCAGGGACAAAACACCGGGGAGCTGTTTTTT.